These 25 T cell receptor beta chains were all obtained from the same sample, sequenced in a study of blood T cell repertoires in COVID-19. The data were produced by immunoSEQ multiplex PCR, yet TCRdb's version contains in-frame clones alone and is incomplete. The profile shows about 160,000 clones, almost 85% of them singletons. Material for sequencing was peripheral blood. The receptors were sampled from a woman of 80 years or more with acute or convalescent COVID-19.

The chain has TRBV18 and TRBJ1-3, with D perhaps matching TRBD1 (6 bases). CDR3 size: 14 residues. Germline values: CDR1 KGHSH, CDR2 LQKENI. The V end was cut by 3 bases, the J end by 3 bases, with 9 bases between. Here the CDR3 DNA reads TGTGCCAGCTCACCCGGGACAAGTGGAAACACCATATATTTT. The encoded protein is CASSPGTSGNTIYF.

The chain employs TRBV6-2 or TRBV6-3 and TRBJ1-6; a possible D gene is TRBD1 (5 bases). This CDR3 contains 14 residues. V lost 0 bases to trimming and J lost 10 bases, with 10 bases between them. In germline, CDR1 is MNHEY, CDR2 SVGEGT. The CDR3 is CASSYSGGSSPLHF. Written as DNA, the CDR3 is TGTGCCAGCAGTTACTCCGGGGGGAGCTCACCCCTCCACTTT.

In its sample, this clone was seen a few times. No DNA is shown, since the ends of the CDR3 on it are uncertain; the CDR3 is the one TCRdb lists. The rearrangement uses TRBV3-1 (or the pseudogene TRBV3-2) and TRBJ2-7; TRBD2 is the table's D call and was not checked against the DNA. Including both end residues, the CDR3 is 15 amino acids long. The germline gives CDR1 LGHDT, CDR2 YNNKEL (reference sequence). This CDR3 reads CASSLRAGRTYEQYF.

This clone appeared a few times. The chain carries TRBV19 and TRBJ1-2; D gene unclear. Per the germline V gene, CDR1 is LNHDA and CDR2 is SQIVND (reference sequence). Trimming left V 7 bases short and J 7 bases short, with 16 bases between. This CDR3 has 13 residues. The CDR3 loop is CASTSIRLGGYTF. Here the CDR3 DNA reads TGTGCCAGTACCTCTATCAGGTTGGGTGGCTACACCTTC.

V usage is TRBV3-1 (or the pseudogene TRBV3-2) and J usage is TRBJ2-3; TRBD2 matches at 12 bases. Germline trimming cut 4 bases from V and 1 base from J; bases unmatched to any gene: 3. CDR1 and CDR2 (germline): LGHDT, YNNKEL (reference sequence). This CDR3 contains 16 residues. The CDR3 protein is CASSLRLAGGTDTQYF. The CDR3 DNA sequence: TGTGCCAGCAGCCTCCGACTAGCGGGAGGCACAGATACGCAGTATTTT.

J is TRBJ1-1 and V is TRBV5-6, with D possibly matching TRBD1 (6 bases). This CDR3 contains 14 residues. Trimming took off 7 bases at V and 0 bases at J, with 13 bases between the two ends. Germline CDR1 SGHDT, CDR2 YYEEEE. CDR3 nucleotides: TGTGCCAGCTTAGAGCAGGGGATGAACACTGAAGCTTTCTTT. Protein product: CASLEQGMNTEAFF. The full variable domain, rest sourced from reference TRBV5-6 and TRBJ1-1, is DAGVTQSPTHLIKTRGQQVTLRCSPKSGHDTVSWYQQALGQGPQFIFQYYEEEERQRGNFPDRFSGHQFPNYSSELNVNALLLGDSALYLCASLEQGMNTEAFFGQGTRLTVV.

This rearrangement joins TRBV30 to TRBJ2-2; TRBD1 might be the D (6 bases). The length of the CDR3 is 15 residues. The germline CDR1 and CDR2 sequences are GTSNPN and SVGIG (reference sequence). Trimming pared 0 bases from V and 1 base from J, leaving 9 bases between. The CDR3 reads CAWSVQGLNTGELFF. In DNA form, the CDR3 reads TGTGCCTGGAGTGTGCAGGGGCTGAACACCGGGGAGCTGTTTTTT.

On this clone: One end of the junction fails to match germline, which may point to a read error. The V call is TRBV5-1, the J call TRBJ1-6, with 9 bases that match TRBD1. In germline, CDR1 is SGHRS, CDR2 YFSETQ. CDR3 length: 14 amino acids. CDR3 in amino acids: CASRLGQGNSPLHF. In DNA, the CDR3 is TGCGCCAGCCGCTTGGGACAGGGCAATTCACCCCTCCACTTT.

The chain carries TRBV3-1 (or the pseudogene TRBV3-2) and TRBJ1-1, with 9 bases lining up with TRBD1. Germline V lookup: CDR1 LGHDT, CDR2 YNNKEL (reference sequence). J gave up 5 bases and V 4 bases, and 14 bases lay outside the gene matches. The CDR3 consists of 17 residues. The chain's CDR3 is CASSPIGRTGVGTEAFF. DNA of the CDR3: TGTGCCAGCAGCCCCATTGGGCGGACAGGGGTTGGGACTGAAGCTTTCTTT.

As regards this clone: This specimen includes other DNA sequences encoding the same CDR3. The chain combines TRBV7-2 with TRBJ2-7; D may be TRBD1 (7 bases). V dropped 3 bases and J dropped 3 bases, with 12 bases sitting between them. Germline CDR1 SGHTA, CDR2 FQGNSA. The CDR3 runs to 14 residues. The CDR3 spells CASSLVRGDYEQYF. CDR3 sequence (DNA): TGTGCCAGCAGCTTGGTCAGGGGGGACTACGAGCAGTACTTC.

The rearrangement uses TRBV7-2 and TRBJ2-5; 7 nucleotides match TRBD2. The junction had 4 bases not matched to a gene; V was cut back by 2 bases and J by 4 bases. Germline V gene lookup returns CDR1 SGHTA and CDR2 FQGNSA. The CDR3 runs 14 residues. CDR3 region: CASSLSSGGETQYF. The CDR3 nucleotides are TGTGCCAGCAGCTTATCTTCGGGGGGAGAGACCCAGTACTTC.

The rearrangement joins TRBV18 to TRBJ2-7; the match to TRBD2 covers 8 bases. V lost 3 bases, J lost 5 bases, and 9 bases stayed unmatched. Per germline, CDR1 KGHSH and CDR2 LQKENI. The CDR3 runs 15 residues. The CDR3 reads CASSPRAGVGHEQYF. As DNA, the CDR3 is TGTGCCAGCTCACCGAGAGCGGGAGTGGGTCACGAGCAGTACTTC. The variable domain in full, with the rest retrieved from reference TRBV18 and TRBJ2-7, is NAGVMQNPRHLVRRRGQEARLRCSPMKGHSHVYWYRQLPEEGLKFMVYLQKENIIDESGMPKERFSAEFPKEGPSILRIQQVVRGDSAAYFCASSPRAGVGHEQYFGPGTRLTVT.

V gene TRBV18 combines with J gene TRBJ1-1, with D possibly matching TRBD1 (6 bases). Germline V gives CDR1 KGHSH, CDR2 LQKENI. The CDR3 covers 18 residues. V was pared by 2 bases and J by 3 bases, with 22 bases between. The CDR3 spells CASSPFLHQGIGYTEAFF. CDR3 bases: TGTGCCAGCTCACCATTTTTACACCAGGGGATAGGCTACACTGAAGCTTTCTTT.

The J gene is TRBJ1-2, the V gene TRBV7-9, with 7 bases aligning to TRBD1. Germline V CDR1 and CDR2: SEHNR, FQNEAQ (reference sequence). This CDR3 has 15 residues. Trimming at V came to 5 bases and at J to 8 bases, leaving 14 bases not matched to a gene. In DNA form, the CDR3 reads TGTGCCAGCAGCCCAACAACTCGGGACAGCCACGGCTACACCTTC. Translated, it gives CASSPTTRDSHGYTF.

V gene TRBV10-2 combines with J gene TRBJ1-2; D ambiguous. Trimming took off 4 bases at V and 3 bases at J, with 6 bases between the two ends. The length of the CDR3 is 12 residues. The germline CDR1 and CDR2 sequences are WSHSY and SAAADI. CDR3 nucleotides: TGCGCCAGCAGTGGGGGAGACTATGGCTACACCTTC. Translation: CASSGGDYGYTF.

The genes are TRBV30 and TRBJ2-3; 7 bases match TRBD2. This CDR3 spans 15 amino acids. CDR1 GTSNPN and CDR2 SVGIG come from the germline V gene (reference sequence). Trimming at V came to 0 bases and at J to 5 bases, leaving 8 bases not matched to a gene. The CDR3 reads CAWSVWAGAGDTQYF. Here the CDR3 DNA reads TGTGCCTGGAGTGTATGGGCGGGAGCAGGAGATACGCAGTATTTT.

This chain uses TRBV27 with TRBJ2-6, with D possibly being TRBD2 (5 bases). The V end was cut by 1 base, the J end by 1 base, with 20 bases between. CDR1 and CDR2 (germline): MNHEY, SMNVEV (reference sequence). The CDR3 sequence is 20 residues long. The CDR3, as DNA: TGTGCCAGCAGTTTATTGCGTTCTGGGAGCCGCTTTTCTGGGGCCAACGTCCTGACTTTC. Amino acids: CASSLLRSGSRFSGANVLTF.

The CDR3 region is CAGETGAGEKLFF. The DNA for the CDR3 is TGTGCCGGAGAAACAGGGGCAGGGGAAAAACTGTTTTTT. The chain employs TRBV30 and TRBJ1-4, with TRBD1 matching over 7 bases. Germline V gene lookup returns CDR1 GTSNPN and CDR2 SVGIG (reference sequence). V dropped 8 bases and J dropped 8; count of bases not matched to a gene: 11. There are 13 residues in the CDR3.

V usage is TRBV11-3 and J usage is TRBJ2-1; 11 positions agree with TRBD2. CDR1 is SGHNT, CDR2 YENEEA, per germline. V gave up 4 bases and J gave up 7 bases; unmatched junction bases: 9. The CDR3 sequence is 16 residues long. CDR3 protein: CASSSGTSGTSNEQFF. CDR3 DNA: TGTGCCAGCAGCTCCGGGACTAGCGGTACGTCAAATGAGCAGTTCTTC.

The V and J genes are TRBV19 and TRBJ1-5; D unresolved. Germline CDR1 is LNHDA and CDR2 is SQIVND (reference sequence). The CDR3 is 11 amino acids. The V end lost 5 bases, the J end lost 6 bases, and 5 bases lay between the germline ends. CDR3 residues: CASSLGQPQHF. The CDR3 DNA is TGTGCCAGTAGTCTCGGTCAGCCCCAGCATTTT.

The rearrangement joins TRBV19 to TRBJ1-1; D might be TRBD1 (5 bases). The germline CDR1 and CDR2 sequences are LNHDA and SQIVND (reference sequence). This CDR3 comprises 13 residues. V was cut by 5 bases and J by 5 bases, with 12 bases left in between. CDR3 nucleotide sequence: TGTGCCAGTAGTGGGGGGTATGGGACTGAAGCTTTCTTT. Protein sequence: CASSGGYGTEAFF. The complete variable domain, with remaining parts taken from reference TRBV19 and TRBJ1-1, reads DGGITQSPKYLFRKEGQNVTLSCEQNLNHDAMYWYRQDPGQGLRLIYYSQIVNDFQKGDIAEGYSVSREKKESFPLTVTSAQKNPTAFYLCASSGGYGTEAFFGQGTRLTVV.

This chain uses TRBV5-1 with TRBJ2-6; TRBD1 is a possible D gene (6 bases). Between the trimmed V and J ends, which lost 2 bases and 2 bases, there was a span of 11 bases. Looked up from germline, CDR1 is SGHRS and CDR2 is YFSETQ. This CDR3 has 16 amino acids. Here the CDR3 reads CASSFVDRTGANVLTF. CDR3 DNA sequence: TGCGCCAGCAGCTTTGTCGACAGGACTGGGGCCAACGTCCTGACTTTC.

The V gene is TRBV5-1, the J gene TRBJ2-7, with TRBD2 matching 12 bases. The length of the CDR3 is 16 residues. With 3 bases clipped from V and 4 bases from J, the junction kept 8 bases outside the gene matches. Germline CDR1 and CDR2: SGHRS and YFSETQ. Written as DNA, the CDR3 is TGCGCCAGCAGCTCCCCGGGACTAGCGGGCCTTTACGAGCAGTACTTC. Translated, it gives CASSSPGLAGLYEQYF.

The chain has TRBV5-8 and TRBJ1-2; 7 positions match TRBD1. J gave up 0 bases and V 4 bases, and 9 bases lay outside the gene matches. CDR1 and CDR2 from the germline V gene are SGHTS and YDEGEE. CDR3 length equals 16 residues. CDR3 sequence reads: CASSRRTGSANYGYTF. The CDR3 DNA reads TGTGCCAGCAGCCGTCGGACAGGTTCGGCTAACTATGGCTACACCTTC. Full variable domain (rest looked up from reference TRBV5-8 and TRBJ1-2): EAGVTQSPTHLIKTRGQQATLRCSPISGHTSVYWYQQALGLGLQFLLWYDEGEERNRGNFPPRFSGRQFPNYSSELNVNALELEDSALYLCASSRRTGSANYGYTFGSGTRLTVV.

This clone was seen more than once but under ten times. CDR3 protein: CASSPSRLAGGQETQYF. The CDR3 region has the DNA TGTGCCAGCAGCCCTTCAAGACTAGCGGGAGGGCAAGAGACCCAGTACTTC. The chain carries TRBV3-1 (or the pseudogene TRBV3-2) and TRBJ2-5, with 14 positions matching TRBD2. V gave up 4 bases and J gave up 2 bases; unmatched junction bases: 6. Germline assignment: CDR1 LGHDT and CDR2 YNNKEL (reference sequence). This CDR3 has 17 residues.